This record looks at one T cell receptor beta chain sequence and its context. Its antigen is still unknown. This sample was included in a study of blood T cells in healthy people across ages. Study-level findings and limits: Diversity figures derived from one million T cells were judged to underestimate the true value.

Alongside a J-beta primer mix, a sample-barcoded 5' primer served in a second PCR lasting 7 to 11 cycles. TCRdb recomputed calls from the 5' RACE reads with MiXCR, one row per CDR3 protein. The sample lists 660,000 or so distinct CDR3 sequences; under 65% were seen once. This TCR came from a man in his fifties or sixties in good health. Material for sequencing was blood.

CDR3 sequence: CASRDTSGETQYF. DNA of the CDR3: TGTGCCAGCAGGGACACCTCGGGGGAGACCCAGTACTTC. The chain carries TRBV6-5 and TRBJ2-4; perhaps D is TRBD1 or TRBD2 (5 bases each). The tail of the sequence fits TRBJ2-5 better, so the J call may be wrong. Germline CDR1 reads MNHEY; CDR2 reads SVGAGI. The CDR3 has 13 amino acids.